The 8 T cell receptor beta chains given below trace back to one sample, sequenced in a study of shared clonotypes between healthy human individuals (dated by TCRdb to 2018 to 2020). Library creation used the immunoSEQ multiplex PCR assay. TCRdb obtained this table from immuneACCESS and retained in-frame rearrangements with V and J assigned. These tables miss some clones; where compared with another copy, unresolved V genes account for less than half of the shortfall, and the remainder is unexplained. Counted in this sample were about 2 million clones; roughly 95% of them appeared once. The ten most abundant clones make up 0.1% to 0.15% of the sample. Sequences were obtained from naive CD4+ T cells sorted from blood. The cell subset or site label of this sample denotes: CD45RA+ positively selected. The origin of the receptors is a man aged 18 to 29 in good health.

This clone is a singleton in its sample. This chain links TRBV5-1 with TRBJ2-2; no definite D call. The CDR3 consists of 17 residues. The V end was cut by 1 base, the J end by 4 bases, with 17 bases between. Germline V CDR1 and CDR2: SGHRS, YFSETQ. CDR3 region: CASSLTVGREGTGELFF. DNA for the CDR3: TGCGCCAGCAGCTTGACGGTCGGCAGAGAAGGCACCGGGGAGCTGTTTTTT.

This sequence joins TRBV18 and TRBJ1-1; D not resolved. The CDR3 totals 14 residues. Trimming removed 3 bases from V and 2 bases from J, with 10 bases in between. Germline CDR1 is KGHSH and CDR2 is LQKENI. The CDR3 sequence: CASSPVPLNTEAFF. The CDR3 bases are TGTGCCAGCTCACCTGTTCCTCTAAACACTGAAGCTTTCTTT.

This clone appeared once. The genes are TRBV18 and TRBJ1-5; possible D gene TRBD1, 6 bases. This CDR3 region has 15 residues. V was cut by 1 base and J by 6 bases, with 13 bases left in between. CDR1 is KGHSH and CDR2 is LQKENI in the germline V gene. CDR3 region: CASSPLTGSGQPQHF. The CDR3, as DNA: TGTGCCAGCTCACCACTTACAGGGAGTGGTCAGCCCCAGCATTTT. The full variable domain, rest sourced from reference TRBV18 and TRBJ1-5, is NAGVMQNPRHLVRRRGQEARLRCSPMKGHSHVYWYRQLPEEGLKFMVYLQKENIIDESGMPKERFSAEFPKEGPSILRIQQVVRGDSAAYFCASSPLTGSGQPQHFGDGTRLSIL.

The chain uses TRBV10-3 and TRBJ2-3; D is undetermined. The CDR3 has 12 residues. The germline V gene encodes CDR1 ENHRY and CDR2 SYGVKD. V dropped 6 bases and J dropped 3 bases, with 7 bases sitting between them. As DNA, the CDR3 is TGTGCCATCAGCGTACAAACAGATACGCAGTATTTT. This gives the protein CAISVQTDTQYF.

The chain carries TRBV2 and TRBJ2-7, with D uncertain. V lost 3 bases and J 1 base, leaving 10 bases between the germline ends. CDR1 and CDR2 (germline): SNHLY, FYNNEI. The CDR3 is 14 amino acids. This chain's CDR3 is CASSEADISYEQYF. The CDR3 coding sequence is TGTGCCAGCAGTGAGGCAGACATTTCCTACGAGCAGTACTTC.

V usage is TRBV7-2 and J usage is TRBJ2-7, with 9 nucleotides matching TRBD1. The germline V gene encodes CDR1 SGHTA and CDR2 FQGNSA. The CDR3 covers 14 residues. V trimming: 4 bases; J trimming: 7 bases; junction bases outside the gene matches: 8. The CDR3 loop reads CASSSWTGAGEQYF. DNA for the CDR3: TGTGCCAGCAGCTCGTGGACAGGGGCGGGGGAGCAGTACTTC. The full variable domain, completed using reference TRBV7-2 and TRBJ2-7, is GAGVSQSPSNKVTEKGKDVELRCDPISGHTALYWYRQSLGQGLEFLIYFQGNSAPDKSGLPSDRFSAERTGGSVSTLTIQRTQQEDSAVYLCASSSWTGAGEQYFGPGTRLTVT.

In the case of this clone: Mismatch with germline at one junction end may stem from a read error. This sequence joins TRBV7-7 and TRBJ2-3; perhaps TRBD2 as D (6 bases). Per the germline V gene, CDR1 is SSHAT and CDR2 is FNYEAQ (reference sequence). The CDR3 runs 14 residues. CDR3 region: CASSLAGTLDTQYF. DNA for the CDR3: TGTGCTAGCAGCCTAGCCGGGACTCTAGATACGCAGTATTTT.

As for this clone: Since a much larger clone is just one base distant, this may be a read error. The V gene is TRBV7-3, the J gene TRBJ2-5; 11 bases align to TRBD1. The end of the DNA is better explained by TRBJ2-7, so the J call may be wrong. CDR1 and CDR2 (germline): SGHTA, FQGTGA. This CDR3 comprises 15 residues. DNA of the CDR3: TGTGCCAGCAGCTTGGGGACAGGGGGGACCTACGAGCAGTACTTC. Its translation is CASSLGTGGTYEQYF.